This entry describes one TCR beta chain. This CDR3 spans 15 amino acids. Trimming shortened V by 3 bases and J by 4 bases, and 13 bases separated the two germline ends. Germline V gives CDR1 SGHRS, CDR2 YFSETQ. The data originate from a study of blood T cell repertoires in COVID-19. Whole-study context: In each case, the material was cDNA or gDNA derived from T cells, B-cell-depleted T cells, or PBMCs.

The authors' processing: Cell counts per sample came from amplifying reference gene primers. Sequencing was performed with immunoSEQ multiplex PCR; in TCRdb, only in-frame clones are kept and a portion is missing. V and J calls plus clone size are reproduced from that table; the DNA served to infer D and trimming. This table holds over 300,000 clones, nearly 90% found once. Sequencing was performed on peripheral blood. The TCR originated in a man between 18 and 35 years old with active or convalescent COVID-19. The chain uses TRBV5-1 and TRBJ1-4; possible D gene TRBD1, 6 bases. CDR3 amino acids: CASSYRQEDNEKLFF. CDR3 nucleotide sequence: TGCGCCAGCAGCTATAGACAGGAAGATAATGAAAAACTGTTTTTT. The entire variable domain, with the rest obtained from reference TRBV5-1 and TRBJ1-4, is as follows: KAGVTQTPRYLIKTRGQQVTLSCSPISGHRSVSWYQQTPGQGLQFLFEYFSETQRNKGNFPGRFSGRQFSNSRSEMNVSTLELGDSALYLCASSYRQEDNEKLFFGSGTQLSVL.